This T cell receptor beta chain was documented in a study of radiotherapy plus CTLA-4 blockade in lung cancer. On the study more broadly: Among enrolled patients, less than 20% responded and roughly 28% achieved disease control.

This table comes from immunoSEQ multiplex PCR, and its TCRdb copy is limited to in-frame clones, with some not included. This sample has some 40,000 clones, with 75% to 80% found just once. The CDR3 spans 14 residues. Germline values: CDR1 MNHEY, CDR2 SMNVEV (reference sequence). V was clipped by 6 bases and J by 0 bases; unmatched bases: 4. Regarding the study as a whole: In blood, TCR clones derived from the tumor expanded after radiotherapy plus ipilimumab.

To note about this clone: Its antigen is as yet unknown.

The chain combines TRBV27 with TRBJ1-1, with TRBD1 matching over 7 bases. This sequence originates from a human donor with non-small cell lung cancer that progressed on radiotherapy plus ipilimumab. The sequenced sample was peripheral blood, obtained from a patient treated with radiotherapy plus ipilimumab. In DNA form, the CDR3 reads TGTGCCAGCAGGAAAACAGGGGTGAACACTGAAGCTTTCTTT. Its protein is CASRKTGVNTEAFF.